This T cell receptor (beta chain) originates from a study of cytomegalovirus exposure and HLA in healthy donors. This CDR3 spans 15 amino acids. Germline-derived CDR1 and CDR2 are MGHRA and YSYEKL. Primers included in the PCR were 60 Vbeta and 13 Jbeta primers. Produced via immunoSEQ multiplex PCR; TCRdb's table is partial and in-frame only. This sample has 100,000 or so clones, with 81% found just once. This clone appeared a single time. V is TRBV4-1 and J is TRBJ2-5; TRBD1 is a possible D gene (5 bases). The closer fit of TRBJ2-7 to the DNA end suggests the J call may be wrong. The sequence derives from a man in his forties or fifties in good health and CMV-seronegative. The sequencing sample was made of PBMCs. The CDR3 DNA is TGCGCCAGCAGTCTATCCCAGGGTGGGGCCTACGAGCAGTACTTC. This gives the protein CASSLSQGGAYEQYF.